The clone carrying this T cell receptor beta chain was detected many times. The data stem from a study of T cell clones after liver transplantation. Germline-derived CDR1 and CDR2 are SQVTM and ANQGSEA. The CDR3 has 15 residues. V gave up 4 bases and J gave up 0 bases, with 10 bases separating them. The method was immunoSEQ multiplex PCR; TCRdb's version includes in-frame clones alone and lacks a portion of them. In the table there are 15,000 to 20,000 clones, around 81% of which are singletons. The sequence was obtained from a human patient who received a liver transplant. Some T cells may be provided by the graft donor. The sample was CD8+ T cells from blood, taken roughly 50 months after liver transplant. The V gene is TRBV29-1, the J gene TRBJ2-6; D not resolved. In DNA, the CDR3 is TGCAGCGTTGCGGATTCTTCCTCTGGGGCCAACGTCCTGACTTTC. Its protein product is CSVADSSSGANVLTF.